The source of this T cell receptor (beta chain) is a study of T cells in Graves' hyperthyroidism and ophthalmopathy. Patients between 18 and 65 years old had hyperthyroidism, newly diagnosed and lasting under 2 months. The V gene lost 1 base and the J gene lost 2 bases, with 15 bases spanning the gap. Germline CDR1 is SQVTM and CDR2 is ANQGSEA. This CDR3 contains 15 residues. Amplification yielded TCR beta CDR3 regions, with RNA transcripts as the source. During a first-round RT-PCR of the TCR CDR3, the HTBI primer set was used. TCRdb passed the multiplex PCR reads through MiXCR, listing each CDR3 protein once. The data show approximately 200,000 distinct CDR3 sequences, approximately 20% seen once. This clonotype was counted many times.

The genes are TRBV29-1 and TRBJ2-7, with D possibly TRBD2 on 6 matching bases. The sample consisted of blood. This TCR was recovered from a middle-aged man with Graves' hyperthyroidism. As DNA, the CDR3 is TGCAGCGTTGAAGTACCCAGCGGGTTTGCCTACGAGCAGTACTTC. Amino acid sequence: CSVEVPSGFAYEQYF.